Below, 20 T cell receptor beta chains from the same sample are listed, as sequenced in a study of blood T cell repertoires in COVID-19. Repertoires were generated with immunoSEQ multiplex PCR, while TCRdb's copy carries only in-frame clones and drops some. Seen here are around 150,000 clones, about four fifths observed once, and the top ten hold about 3.7%. Sequencing used PBMCs or T cells enriched from blood (not recorded which). The source of these receptors is a woman aged 45-59 years with acute COVID-19.

The gene calls are TRBV7-6 and TRBJ2-7; TRBD1 agrees at 9 bases. V gave up 8 bases and J gave up 4 bases; unmatched junction bases: 3. Germline lookup yields CDR1 SGHVS and CDR2 FNYEAQ. CDR3 length: 12 residues. The CDR3 nucleotides read TGTGCCAGCGGGACAGGGTCTTACGAGCAGTACTTC. This gives the protein CASGTGSYEQYF.

The V and J genes are TRBV3-1 (or the pseudogene TRBV3-2) and TRBJ1-1; tentatively, D is TRBD1 (5 bases). The CDR3 totals 13 residues. CDR1 is LGHDT, CDR2 YNNKEL, per germline (reference sequence). V gave up 6 bases and J gave up 1 base, with 9 bases separating them. CDR3 region: CASRQGQNTEAFF. The CDR3, as DNA: TGTGCCAGCAGGCAGGGTCAGAACACTGAAGCTTTCTTT.

The chain joins TRBV20-1 to TRBJ1-1; D uncertain. There are 12 residues in the CDR3. The V gene lost 3 bases and the J gene lost 3 bases, with 8 bases spanning the gap. Germline V gene sequence: CDR1 DFQATT, CDR2 SNEGSKA (reference sequence). The CDR3 loop is CSASGGYTEAFF. DNA for the CDR3: TGCAGTGCTAGTGGAGGCTACACTGAAGCTTTCTTT.

A note on this clone: Other DNA sequences in this sample translate to the same CDR3. The chain joins TRBV27 to TRBJ2-7, with TRBD1 identical over 9 bases. Trimming removed 5 bases from V and 1 base from J; junction bases left unmatched: 6. CDR3 length: 15 amino acids. The V gene's germline CDR1 is MNHEY and CDR2 SMNVEV (reference sequence). For the CDR3, the DNA is TGTGCCAGCAGTAAGACAGGGGGAGAATCCTACGAGCAGTACTTC. Protein sequence: CASSKTGGESYEQYF.

The V and J genes are TRBV11-2 and TRBJ2-7; TRBD2 agrees at 7 bases. Trimming at V came to 4 bases and at J to 4 bases, leaving 13 bases not matched to a gene. This CDR3 contains 16 residues. Germline lookup yields CDR1 SGHAT and CDR2 FQNNGV. This chain's CDR3 is CASSSRSGLADYEQYF. Here the CDR3 DNA reads TGTGCCAGCAGCTCGCGTTCCGGCCTAGCGGATTACGAGCAGTACTTC. The variable domain in full, completed from reference TRBV11-2 and TRBJ2-7, reads EAGVAQSPRYKIIEKRQSVAFWCNPISGHATLYWYQQILGQGPKLLIQFQNNGVVDDSQLPKDRFSAERLKGVDSTLKIQPAKLEDSAVYLCASSSRSGLADYEQYFGPGTRLTVT.

The V gene is TRBV14, the J gene TRBJ2-6, with TRBD2 as a possible D gene (5 bases). The CDR3 contains 16 residues. Trimming shortened V by 1 base and J by 0 bases, and 7 bases separated the two germline ends. Per germline, CDR1 SGHDN and CDR2 FVKESK. The CDR3 is CASSQGGYSGANVLTF. CDR3 nucleotide sequence: TGTGCCAGCAGCCAAGGAGGGTACTCTGGGGCCAACGTCCTGACTTTC.

The chain links TRBV9 to TRBJ2-2; TRBD2 matches at 7 bases. The CDR3 contains 18 residues. CDR1 and CDR2 from the germline V gene are SGDLS and YYNGEE. The V gene end was trimmed by 2 bases and the J gene end by 4 bases; junction bases not matched to a gene: 14. The CDR3: CASSVRLSTSEPTGELFF. In DNA form, the CDR3 reads TGTGCCAGCAGCGTTCGTTTGAGTACTAGCGAGCCCACCGGGGAGCTGTTTTTT.

The chain links TRBV7-9 to TRBJ2-5; D perhaps matches TRBD2 (6 bases). V lost 2 bases to trimming and J lost 2 bases, with 9 bases between them. The CDR3 totals 14 residues. Per germline, CDR1 SEHNR and CDR2 FQNEAQ (reference sequence). CDR3 bases: TGTGCCAGCAGCTTAATAGCGGAACAAGAGACCCAGTACTTC. Amino acids: CASSLIAEQETQYF.

V usage is TRBV7-2 and J usage is TRBJ1-2; no clear D. The germline V and J ends were trimmed by 5 bases and 4 bases, with 14 bases remaining between them. Germline CDR1 SGHTA, CDR2 FQGNSA. The CDR3 loop spans 14 amino acids. As DNA, the CDR3 is TGTGCCAGCAGCCCGAGCCTCCCTCCCTATGGCTACACCTTC. It is translated as CASSPSLPPYGYTF.

The chain links TRBV18 to TRBJ2-2; D is possibly TRBD2 (5 bases). The CDR3 contains 17 residues. V was shortened by 2 bases and J by 1 base, with 14 bases between the two germline ends. The germline V gene has CDR1 KGHSH and CDR2 LQKENI. CDR3: CASSPWSPGENTGELFF. CDR3 in DNA: TGTGCCAGCTCACCATGGAGTCCCGGGGAGAACACCGGGGAGCTGTTTTTT.

The CDR3 coding sequence is TGTGCCAGCAGCGTTCAGTGGGGGGGTGGCACTGAAGCTTTCTTT. This codes for CASSVQWGGGTEAFF. The gene calls are TRBV14 and TRBJ1-1; D might be TRBD1 (5 bases). V dropped 5 bases and J dropped 4 bases, with 17 bases sitting between them. The CDR3 is made up of 15 amino acids. The V gene's germline CDR1 is SGHDN and CDR2 FVKESK.

This clone appeared once. V and J are TRBV7-2 and TRBJ2-3; the D gene is possibly TRBD2 (6 bases). V was trimmed by 1 base and J by 2 bases, leaving 10 bases between them. CDR3 length: 15 amino acids. Per germline, CDR1 SGHTA and CDR2 FQGNSA. DNA for the CDR3: TGTGCCAGCAGCTTAGTAGCGGATAACACAGATACGCAGTATTTT. Translation: CASSLVADNTDTQYF.

This chain joins TRBV12-3 or TRBV12-4 and TRBJ2-7, with D unclear. V lost 2 bases to trimming and J lost 3 bases, with 8 bases between them. The CDR3 is 13 residues long. The CDR3 DNA reads TGTGCCAGCAGTTTAAATTTTTACTACGAGCAGTACTTC. Its translation is CASSLNFYYEQYF.

CDR3 coding DNA: TGTGCCACCAGCAGGAATAGCGGGACTTCCGAGCAGTACTTC. Its protein is CATSRNSGTSEQYF. The rearrangement links TRBV15 to TRBJ2-7; TRBD2 aligns across 8 bases. V was pared by 3 bases and J by 6 bases, with 7 bases of the junction left unmatched. Germline CDR1 is LNHNV and CDR2 is YYDKDF (reference sequence). The CDR3 is made up of 14 amino acids.

This clone was counted a single time. The gene calls are TRBV25-1 and TRBJ1-2; 8 bases fit TRBD1. Germline-derived CDR1 and CDR2 are MGHDK and SYGVNS. The CDR3 is made up of 13 amino acids. V lost 6 bases, J lost 7 bases, and 7 bases stayed unmatched. CDR3 DNA sequence: TGTGCCAGCAGACAGACAGGGGTCGGTGGCTACACCTTC. It specifies CASRQTGVGGYTF.

The CDR3 reads CSVDGGARTGELFF. For the CDR3, the DNA is TGCAGCGTTGACGGAGGGGCCCGCACCGGGGAGCTGTTTTTT. The chain joins TRBV29-1 to TRBJ2-2; tentatively, D is TRBD2 (6 bases). The CDR3 sequence is 14 residues long. Trimming pared 3 bases from V and 4 bases from J, leaving 12 bases between. Germline values: CDR1 SQVTM, CDR2 ANQGSEA.

For the CDR3, the DNA is TGCGCCAGCAGCCAAGGAGCAGGGGGTTACGCCGGGGAGCTGTTTTTT. This sequence encodes CASSQGAGGYAGELFF. This rearrangement joins TRBV4-3 to TRBJ2-2; 7 nucleotides line up with TRBD1. Germline lookup yields CDR1 LGHNA and CDR2 YSLEER. V lost 1 base, J lost 6 bases, and 8 bases stayed unmatched. The CDR3 sequence is 16 residues long.

The chain employs TRBV24-1 and TRBJ2-1; possible D gene TRBD2, 6 bases. V gave up 5 bases and J gave up 4 bases, with 17 bases separating them. The CDR3 is 16 residues long. Germline CDR1 is KGHDR and CDR2 is SFDVKD. CDR3 coding DNA: TGTGCCACCAGTGGTGGGGAGGACCCAACGTACAATGAGCAGTTCTTC. Residues: CATSGGEDPTYNEQFF.

The rearrangement joins TRBV7-2 to TRBJ1-2; D remains unclear. CDR3 length equals 13 residues. The germline V gene has CDR1 SGHTA and CDR2 FQGNSA. V dropped 5 bases and J dropped 2 bases, with 9 bases sitting between them. The CDR3 reads CASSPDMNYGYTF. In DNA form, the CDR3 reads TGTGCCAGCAGCCCCGACATGAACTATGGCTACACCTTC.

The chain employs TRBV28 and TRBJ2-7, with D possibly being TRBD1 (6 bases). V dropped 5 bases and J dropped 0 bases, with 14 bases sitting between them. This CDR3 region has 15 residues. Germline-derived CDR1 and CDR2 are MDHEN and SYDVKM. Written as DNA, the CDR3 is TGTGCCAGCAGTCCTCCAGGGGCAACCTCCTACGAGCAGTACTTC. Protein: CASSPPGATSYEQYF.